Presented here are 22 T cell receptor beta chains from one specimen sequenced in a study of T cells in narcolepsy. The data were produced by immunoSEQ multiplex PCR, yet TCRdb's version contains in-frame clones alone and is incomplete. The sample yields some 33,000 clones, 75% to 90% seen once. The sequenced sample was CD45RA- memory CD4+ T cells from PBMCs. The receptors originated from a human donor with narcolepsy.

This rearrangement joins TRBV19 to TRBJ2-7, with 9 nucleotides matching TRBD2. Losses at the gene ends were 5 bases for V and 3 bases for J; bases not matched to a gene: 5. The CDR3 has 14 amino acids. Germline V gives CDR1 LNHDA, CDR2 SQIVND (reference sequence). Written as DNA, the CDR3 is TGTGCCAGTAGTTTAGCGGGGGCGGTCTACGAGCAGTACTTC. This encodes CASSLAGAVYEQYF.

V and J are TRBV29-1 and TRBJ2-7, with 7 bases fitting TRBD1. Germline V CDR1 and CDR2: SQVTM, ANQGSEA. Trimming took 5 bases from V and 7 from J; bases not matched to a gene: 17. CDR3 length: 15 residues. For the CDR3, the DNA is TGCAGCGTTTCAAGAGGACAGGCCTTCGATAGGGAGCAGTACTTC. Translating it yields CSVSRGQAFDREQYF.

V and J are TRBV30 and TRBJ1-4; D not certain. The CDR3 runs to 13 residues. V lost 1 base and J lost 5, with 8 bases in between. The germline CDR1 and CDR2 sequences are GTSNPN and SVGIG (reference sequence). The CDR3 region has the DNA TGTGCCTGGAGTGGAGGCCCGAATGAAAAACTGTTTTTT. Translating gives CAWSGGPNEKLFF.

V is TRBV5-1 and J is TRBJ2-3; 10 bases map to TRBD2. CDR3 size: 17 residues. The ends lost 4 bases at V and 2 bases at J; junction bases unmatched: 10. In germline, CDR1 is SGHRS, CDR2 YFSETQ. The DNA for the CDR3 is TGCGCCAGCAGCCCCCAGACTAGCGGGTCGTACACAGATACGCAGTATTTT. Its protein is CASSPQTSGSYTDTQYF.

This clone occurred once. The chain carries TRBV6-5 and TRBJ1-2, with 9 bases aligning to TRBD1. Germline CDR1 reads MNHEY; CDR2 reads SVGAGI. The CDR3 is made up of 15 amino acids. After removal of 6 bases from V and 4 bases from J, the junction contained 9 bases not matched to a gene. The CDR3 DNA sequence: TGTGCCAGCAGAGCCTACAGGGGGCGTTCCTATGGCTACACCTTC. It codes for CASRAYRGRSYGYTF.

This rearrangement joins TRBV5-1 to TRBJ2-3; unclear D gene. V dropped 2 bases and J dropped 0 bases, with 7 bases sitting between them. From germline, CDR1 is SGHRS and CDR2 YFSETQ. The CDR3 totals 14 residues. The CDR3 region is CASSFGSSTDTQYF. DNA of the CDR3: TGCGCCAGCAGCTTTGGCTCTAGCACAGATACGCAGTATTTT.

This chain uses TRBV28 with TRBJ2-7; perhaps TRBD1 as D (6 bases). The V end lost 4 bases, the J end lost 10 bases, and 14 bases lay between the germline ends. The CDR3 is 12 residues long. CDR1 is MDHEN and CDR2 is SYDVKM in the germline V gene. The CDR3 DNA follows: TGTGCCAGCAGTTCCCAGACAGGCCCCCAGTACTTC. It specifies CASSSQTGPQYF.

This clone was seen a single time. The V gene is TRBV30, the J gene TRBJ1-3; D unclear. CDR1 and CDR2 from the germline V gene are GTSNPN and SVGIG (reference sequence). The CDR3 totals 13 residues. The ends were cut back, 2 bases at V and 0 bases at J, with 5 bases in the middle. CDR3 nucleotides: TGTGCCTGGAGTAAAAGCTCTGGAAACACCATATATTTT. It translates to CAWSKSSGNTIYF. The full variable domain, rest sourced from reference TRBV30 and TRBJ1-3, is SQTIHQWPATLVQPVGSPLSLECTVEGTSNPNLYWYRQAAGRGLQLLFYSVGIGQISSEVPQNLSASRPQDRQFILSSKKLLLSDSGFYLCAWSKSSGNTIYFGEGSWLTVV.

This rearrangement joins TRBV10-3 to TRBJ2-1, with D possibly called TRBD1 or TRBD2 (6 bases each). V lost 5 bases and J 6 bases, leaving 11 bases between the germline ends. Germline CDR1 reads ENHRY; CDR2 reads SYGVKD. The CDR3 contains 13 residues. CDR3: CAISPRGGNEQFF. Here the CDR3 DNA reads TGTGCCATCAGTCCCAGGGGAGGCAATGAGCAGTTCTTC.

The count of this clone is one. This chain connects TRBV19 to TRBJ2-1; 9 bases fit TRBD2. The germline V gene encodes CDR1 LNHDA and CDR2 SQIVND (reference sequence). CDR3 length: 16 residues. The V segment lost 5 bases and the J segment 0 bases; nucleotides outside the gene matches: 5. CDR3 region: CASSPRLAASYNEQFF. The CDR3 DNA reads TGTGCCAGTAGTCCCCGACTAGCGGCCTCCTACAATGAGCAGTTCTTC.

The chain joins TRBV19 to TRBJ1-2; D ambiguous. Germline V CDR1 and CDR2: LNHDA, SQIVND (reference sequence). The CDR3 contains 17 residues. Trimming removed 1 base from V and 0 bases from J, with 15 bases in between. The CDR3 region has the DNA TGTGCCAGTAGTATAGCGAAAGCCCCTGCGTCTAACTATGGCTACACCTTC. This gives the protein CASSIAKAPASNYGYTF.

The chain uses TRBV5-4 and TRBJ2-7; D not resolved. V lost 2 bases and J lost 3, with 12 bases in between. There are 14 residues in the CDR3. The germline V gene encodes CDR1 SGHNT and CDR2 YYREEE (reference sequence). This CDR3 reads CASSLSLTGYEQYF. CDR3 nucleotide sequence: TGTGCCAGCAGCTTATCTCTGACGGGCTACGAGCAGTACTTC.

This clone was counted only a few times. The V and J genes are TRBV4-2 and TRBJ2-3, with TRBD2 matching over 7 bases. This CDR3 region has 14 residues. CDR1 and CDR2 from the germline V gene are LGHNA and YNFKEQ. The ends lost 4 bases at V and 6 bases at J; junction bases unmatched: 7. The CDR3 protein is CASSRDGGVDTQYF. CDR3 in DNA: TGTGCCAGCAGCCGAGATGGGGGGGTGGATACGCAGTATTTT.

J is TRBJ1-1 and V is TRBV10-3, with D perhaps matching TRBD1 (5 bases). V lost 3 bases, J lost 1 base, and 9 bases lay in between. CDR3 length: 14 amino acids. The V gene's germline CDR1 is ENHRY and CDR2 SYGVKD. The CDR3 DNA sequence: TGTGCCATCAGTGATATTAGGGGGAACACTGAAGCTTTCTTT. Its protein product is CAISDIRGNTEAFF.

The CDR3 region is CASTQQGTYGYTF. The CDR3 coding sequence is TGTGCCAGCACGCAACAGGGAACCTATGGCTACACCTTC. The rearrangement uses TRBV7-8 and TRBJ1-2, with D tentatively TRBD1 (6 bases). From germline, CDR1 is SGHVS and CDR2 FQNEAQ. This CDR3 spans 13 amino acids. V lost 7 bases and J 4 bases, leaving 13 bases between the germline ends.

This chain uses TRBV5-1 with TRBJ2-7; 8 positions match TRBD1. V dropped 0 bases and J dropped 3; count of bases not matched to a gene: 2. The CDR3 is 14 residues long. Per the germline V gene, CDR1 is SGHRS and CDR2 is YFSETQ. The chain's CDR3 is CASSLAGQGYEQYF. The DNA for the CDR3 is TGCGCCAGCAGCTTGGCCGGACAGGGCTACGAGCAGTACTTC. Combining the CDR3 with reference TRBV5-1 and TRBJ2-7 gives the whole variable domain KAGVTQTPRYLIKTRGQQVTLSCSPISGHRSVSWYQQTPGQGLQFLFEYFSETQRNKGNFPGRFSGRQFSNSRSEMNVSTLELGDSALYLCASSLAGQGYEQYFGPGTRLTVT.

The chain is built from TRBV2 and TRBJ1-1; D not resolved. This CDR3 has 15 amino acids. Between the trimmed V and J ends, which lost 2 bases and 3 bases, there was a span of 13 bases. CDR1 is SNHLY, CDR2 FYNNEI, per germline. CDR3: CASSELVGRYTEAFF. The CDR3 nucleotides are TGTGCCAGCAGTGAATTGGTGGGTCGTTACACTGAAGCTTTCTTT.

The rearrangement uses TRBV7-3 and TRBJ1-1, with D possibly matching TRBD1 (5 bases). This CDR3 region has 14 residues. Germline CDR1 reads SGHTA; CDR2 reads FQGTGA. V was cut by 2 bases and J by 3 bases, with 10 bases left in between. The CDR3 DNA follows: TGTGCCAGCAGCTTAGGGGGGTTGGACACTGAAGCTTTCTTT. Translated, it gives CASSLGGLDTEAFF.

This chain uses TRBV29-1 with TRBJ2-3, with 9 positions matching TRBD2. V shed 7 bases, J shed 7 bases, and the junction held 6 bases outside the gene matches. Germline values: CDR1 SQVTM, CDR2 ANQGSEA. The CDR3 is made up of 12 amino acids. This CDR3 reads CSAQGLANTQYF. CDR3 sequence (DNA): TGCAGCGCCCAGGGACTAGCAAATACGCAGTATTTT.

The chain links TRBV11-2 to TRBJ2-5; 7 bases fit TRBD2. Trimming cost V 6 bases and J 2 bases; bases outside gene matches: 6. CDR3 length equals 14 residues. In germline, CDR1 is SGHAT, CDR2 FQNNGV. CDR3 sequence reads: CASSPGLDQETQYF. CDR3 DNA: TGTGCCAGCAGTCCCGGACTAGATCAAGAGACCCAGTACTTC.

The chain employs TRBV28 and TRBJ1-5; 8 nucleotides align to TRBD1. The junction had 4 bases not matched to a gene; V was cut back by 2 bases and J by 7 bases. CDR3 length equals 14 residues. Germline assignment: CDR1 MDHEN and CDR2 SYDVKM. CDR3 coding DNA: TGTGCCAGCAGTTTACAGGGGGCGCAGCAGCCCCAGCATTTT. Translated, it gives CASSLQGAQQPQHF. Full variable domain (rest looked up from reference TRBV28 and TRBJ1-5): DVKVTQSSRYLVKRTGEKVFLECVQDMDHENMFWYRQDPGLGLRLIYFSYDVKMKEKGDIPEGYSVSREKKERFSLILESASTNQTSMYLCASSLQGAQQPQHFGDGTRLSIL.

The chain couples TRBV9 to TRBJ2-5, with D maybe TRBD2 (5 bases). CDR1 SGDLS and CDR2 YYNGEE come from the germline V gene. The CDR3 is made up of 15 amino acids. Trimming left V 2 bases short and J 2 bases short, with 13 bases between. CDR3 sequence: CASSVSASRQETQYF. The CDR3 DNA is TGTGCCAGCAGCGTGTCGGCTAGCCGTCAAGAGACCCAGTACTTC.